This is a list of T cell receptor beta chains from one sample in a study of identical twins. TCRdb processed the 5' RACE reads anew with MiXCR; each CDR3 protein has one entry. Of nearly 900,000 distinct CDR3 sequences listed, 10% to 15% are singletons. In addition, the sample was reused for a study of yellow fever vaccine responses in identical twins.

Input material: PBMCs. Receptor source: a woman between 18 and 29 years old in good health. Both conserved end residues are part of each CDR3. Fields, in order: CDR3 DNA, CDR3 protein, V gene, D gene, clone size, J gene. D genes are given only for firm matches. The size of a clone is reported for some rows only, either as once, few or many, or as a class for expanded clones.

TGCAGCGTTGAACAGAATTCCTACAATGAGCAGTTCTTC,CSVEQNSYNEQFF,TRBV29-1,NA,few,TRBJ2-1
TGTGCCAGCAGCTCCAGGACAGGGTCCACCGGGGAGCTGTTTTTT,CASSSRTGSTGELFF,TRBV9,TRBD1,many,TRBJ2-2
TGTGCCACCAGCAGAGATCGACGGGCGGGTGCGCAGTATTTT,CATSRDRRAGAQYF,TRBV15,NA,NA,TRBJ2-3
TGTGCCAGCAGCCAGTCCGGGTCACCATTCCCCCGCACAGATACGCAGTATTTT,CASSQSGSPFPRTDTQYF,TRBV11-2,NA,NA,TRBJ2-3
TGTGCCAGCAGCCCCATTGGGATTGATACGCAGTATTTT,CASSPIGIDTQYF,TRBV3-1,NA,NA,TRBJ2-3
TGCGCCAGCAGCCAAGAGGGACTAGCGGGGGGCGGGTGGCAGTTCTTC,CASSQEGLAGGGWQFF,TRBV4-1,TRBD2,NA,TRBJ2-1
TGTGCCAGTACGGGGGGGTTATCCTACAATGAGCAGTTCTTC,CASTGGLSYNEQFF,TRBV19,TRBD2,NA,TRBJ2-1
TGTGCCAGCAGCTTAGTCGGACAGGGAACGGGAAACACCATATATTTT,CASSLVGQGTGNTIYF,TRBV7-9,TRBD1,NA,TRBJ1-3
TGTACCAGCTGTTTTGGAGGGGCGGGAATCTCTGGAAACACCATATATTTT,CTSCFGGAGISGNTIYF,TRBV12-3/TRBV12-4,NA,NA,TRBJ1-3
TGTGCCATCAGTGGAGGACAGGGCGGGGATGGCTACACCTTC,CAISGGQGGDGYTF,TRBV10-3,TRBD1,NA,TRBJ1-2
TGTGCCAGCATCCTAGGGACGATGGTCAAAGGGGCTTTCTTT,CASILGTMVKGAFF,TRBV12-3/TRBV12-4,NA,many,TRBJ1-1
TGTGCCAGCTCAGGACAGGTTAACTCCTACGAGCAGTACTTC,CASSGQVNSYEQYF,TRBV5-6,TRBD1,NA,TRBJ2-7
TGTGCCAGCAGCTCCGGACAGGGTTGGTACAATGAGCAGTTCTTC,CASSSGQGWYNEQFF,TRBV7-2,TRBD1,few,TRBJ2-1
TGCGCCAGCAGCCGGACCCTAGCGGGAGCGGGGGAAGAGACCCAGTACTTC,CASSRTLAGAGEETQYF,TRBV4-1,TRBD2,few,TRBJ2-5
TGCAGTGCTAGGGACTACAAAATTTTATACAATGAGCAGTTCTTC,CSARDYKILYNEQFF,TRBV20-1,NA,NA,TRBJ2-1
TGTGCCAGCAGCTGGATCCAGAACACCGGGGAGCTGTTTTTT,CASSWIQNTGELFF,TRBV5-5,NA,NA,TRBJ2-2
TGCGCCAGCAGCCAATCTATCGGGGGGGGCTTTTACGAGCAGTACTTC,CASSQSIGGGFYEQYF,TRBV4-1,TRBD2,NA,TRBJ2-7
TGTGCCAGCAGCCTCCTCCTGGGTAATGAGCAGTTCTTC,CASSLLLGNEQFF,TRBV12-3/TRBV12-4,NA,many,TRBJ2-1
TGTGCCAGCAGCTTAAGAGGCACGGGAGGGCCCTACAATGAGCAGTTCTTC,CASSLRGTGGPYNEQFF,TRBV11-2,TRBD2,few,TRBJ2-1
TGTGCCAGCTTGAGACAGGGTCATGGGGAAGCTGAGCAGTTCTTC,CASLRQGHGEAEQFF,TRBV18,TRBD1,NA,TRBJ2-1
TGCGCCAGCAGCCACCCTGGACTAGCGGGAATCAACACCGGGGAGCTGTTTTTT,CASSHPGLAGINTGELFF,TRBV4-1,TRBD2,few,TRBJ2-2
TGTGCCACCAGCAGAGTGGGGGGGAGAGCCTACAATGAGCAGTTCTTC,CATSRVGGRAYNEQFF,TRBV15,TRBD2,NA,TRBJ2-1
TGTGCCAGCAGGTTTACAGACAACACTGAAGCTTTCTTT,CASRFTDNTEAFF,TRBV6-1,NA,few,TRBJ1-1
TGTGCCACCAGCAGGACAGGGCTTACCTACGAGCAGTACTTC,CATSRTGLTYEQYF,TRBV15,TRBD1,NA,TRBJ2-7
TGTGCCAGCAGTTCGGGACTCCCAGAGACCCAGTACTTC,CASSSGLPETQYF,TRBV12-3/TRBV12-4,NA,few,TRBJ2-5
TGTGCCAGCAGTTTGTTTAGCGGGGAGACCCAGTACTTC,CASSLFSGETQYF,TRBV12-3/TRBV12-4,TRBD2,few,TRBJ2-5
TGTGCCACCAGTGATCCCCGAACAGGGGACGGCACTGAAGCTTTCTTT,CATSDPRTGDGTEAFF,TRBV24-1,TRBD1,NA,TRBJ1-1
TGTGCCAGCAGTATCCGGGACTTAGAGACCCAGTACTTC,CASSIRDLETQYF,TRBV12-3/TRBV12-4,NA,NA,TRBJ2-5
TGTGCCAGCAGTTACCAGGGACAGTCGCAAGAGACCCAGTACTTC,CASSYQGQSQETQYF,TRBV6-5,TRBD1,NA,TRBJ2-5
TGTGCCAGCAGCCCAGGAACAGGGGGTAGCACAGATACGCAGTATTTT,CASSPGTGGSTDTQYF,TRBV7-9,TRBD1,few,TRBJ2-3
TGTGCCAGCAGTGAATCCTTGACTAGCGGGAGGGTTTGGTCCTACGAGCAGTACTTC,CASSESLTSGRVWSYEQYF,TRBV2,TRBD2,few,TRBJ2-7
TGTGCCAGCAGTTCCCCCCAACATGGAAATGGCTACACCTTC,CASSSPQHGNGYTF,TRBV6-5,NA,NA,TRBJ1-2
TGTGCCAGCAGACCCGGACCGATCTATGGCTACACCTTC,CASRPGPIYGYTF,TRBV28,NA,few,TRBJ1-2
TGCAGTGCTCCCCCGGGACAGGGGAACACTGAAGCTTTCTTT,CSAPPGQGNTEAFF,TRBV20-1,TRBD1,NA,TRBJ1-1
TGTGCCACCAGCAGAGTTGGGACGGAAGAGACCCAGTACTTC,CATSRVGTEETQYF,TRBV15,NA,few,TRBJ2-5
TGTGCCAGCAGCACAGCGGGAGGTAGCTACGAGCAGTACTTC,CASSTAGGSYEQYF,TRBV11-2,TRBD2,NA,TRBJ2-7
TGTGCCAGCAGTGCCGCACTAATGGCGGGACCTCTAGATGAGCAGTTCTTC,CASSAALMAGPLDEQFF,TRBV27,NA,NA,TRBJ2-1
TGCGCCAGCACGCAGACAGGGGGGGGAGAGACCCAGTACTTC,CASTQTGGGETQYF,TRBV5-1,TRBD1,NA,TRBJ2-5
TGTGCCAGTAGTTTGTTGTTGGGACAGGCATATGGCTACACCTTC,CASSLLLGQAYGYTF,TRBV19,TRBD1,few,TRBJ1-2